Sequencing of this T cell receptor beta chain was carried out in a study of CD8+ T cells in alopecia areata. CDR3 size: 19 residues. With 0 bases clipped from V and 0 bases from J, the junction kept 8 bases outside the gene matches. CDR1 and CDR2 from the germline V gene are SEHNR and FQNEAQ (reference sequence). As the sequencing template, cDNA was produced by extracting RNA and reverse transcribing it. The method was immunoSEQ multiplex PCR; TCRdb's version includes in-frame clones alone and lacks a portion of them. The table records 150,000 or so clones, 58% of them present only once. With respect to this clone: Its antigen is still unknown.

The treatment: oral pan-JAK inhibitor, 5-10 mg twice daily. Peripheral blood samples and lesional scalp punch biopsies were obtained from alopecia areata patients. Regarding the study as a whole: Many of the expanded lesional clones endured in scalp and blood while on tofacitinib.

The chain joins TRBV7-9 to TRBJ2-4; TRBD2 agrees at 10 bases. Sequenced material: CD4+ T cells sorted from blood, taken at approximately week 55, from a patient treated with tofacitinib. This sequence originates from a human donor with alopecia areata. The DNA for the CDR3 is TGTGCCAGCAGCTTAGCTTCTAGCGGGGGCCGGATAGCCAAAAACATTCAGTACTTC. It codes for CASSLASSGGRIAKNIQYF.